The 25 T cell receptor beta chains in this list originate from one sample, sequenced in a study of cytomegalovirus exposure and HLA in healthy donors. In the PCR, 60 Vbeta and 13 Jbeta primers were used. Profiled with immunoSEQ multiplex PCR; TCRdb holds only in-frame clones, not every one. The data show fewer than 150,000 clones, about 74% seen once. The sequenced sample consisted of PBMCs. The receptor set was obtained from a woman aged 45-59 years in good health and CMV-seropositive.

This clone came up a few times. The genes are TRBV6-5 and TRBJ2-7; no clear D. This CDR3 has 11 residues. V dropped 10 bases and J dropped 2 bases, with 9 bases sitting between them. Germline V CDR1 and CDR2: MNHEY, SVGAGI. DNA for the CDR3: TGTGCCACCCGGAGCGCCTACGAGCAGTACTTC. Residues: CATRSAYEQYF.

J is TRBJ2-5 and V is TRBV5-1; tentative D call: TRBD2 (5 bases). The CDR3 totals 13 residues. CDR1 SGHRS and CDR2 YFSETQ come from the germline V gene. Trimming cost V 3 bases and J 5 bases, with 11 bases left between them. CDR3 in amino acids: CASSSISGETQYF. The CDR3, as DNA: TGCGCCAGCAGCTCAATTTCGGGGGAGACCCAGTACTTC.

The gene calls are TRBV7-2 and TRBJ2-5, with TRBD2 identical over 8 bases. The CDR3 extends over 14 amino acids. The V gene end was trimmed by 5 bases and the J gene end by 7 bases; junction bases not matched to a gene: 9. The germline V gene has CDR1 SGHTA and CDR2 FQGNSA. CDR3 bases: TGTGCCAGCAGCCCCGGGGGGGCCGTTCGGACCCAGTACTTC. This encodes CASSPGGAVRTQYF.

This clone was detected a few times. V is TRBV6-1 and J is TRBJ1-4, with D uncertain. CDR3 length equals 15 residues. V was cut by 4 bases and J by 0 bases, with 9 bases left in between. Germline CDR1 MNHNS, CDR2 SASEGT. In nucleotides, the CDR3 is TGTGCCAGCAGTGCGACTCCTTCAACTAATGAAAAACTGTTTTTT. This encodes CASSATPSTNEKLFF.

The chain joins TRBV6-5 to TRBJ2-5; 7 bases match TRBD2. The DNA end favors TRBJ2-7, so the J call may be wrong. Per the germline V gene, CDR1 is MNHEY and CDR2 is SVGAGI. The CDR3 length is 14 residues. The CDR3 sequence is CASSYSGRGGEQYF. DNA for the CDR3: TGTGCCAGCAGTTACTCGGGGAGGGGAGGCGAGCAGTACTTC.

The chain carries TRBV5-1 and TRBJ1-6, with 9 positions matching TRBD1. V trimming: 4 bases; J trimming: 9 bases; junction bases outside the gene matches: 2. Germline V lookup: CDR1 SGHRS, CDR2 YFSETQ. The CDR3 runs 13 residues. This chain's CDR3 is CASSQTGGSPLHF. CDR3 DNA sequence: TGCGCCAGCAGCCAGACAGGGGGTTCACCCCTCCACTTT.

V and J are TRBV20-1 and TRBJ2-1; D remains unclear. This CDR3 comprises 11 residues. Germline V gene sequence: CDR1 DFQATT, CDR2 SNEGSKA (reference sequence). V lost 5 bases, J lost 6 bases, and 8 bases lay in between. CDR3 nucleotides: TGCAGTGCTGAACTTGGCAATGAGCAGTTCTTC. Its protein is CSAELGNEQFF.

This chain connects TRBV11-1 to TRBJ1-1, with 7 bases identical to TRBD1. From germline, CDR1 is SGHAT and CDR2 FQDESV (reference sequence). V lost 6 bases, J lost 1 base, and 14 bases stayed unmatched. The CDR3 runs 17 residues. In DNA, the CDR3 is TGTGCCAGCAGGCCCTGGACAGGTCTTACGGGGAACACTGAAGCTTTCTTT. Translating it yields CASRPWTGLTGNTEAFF.

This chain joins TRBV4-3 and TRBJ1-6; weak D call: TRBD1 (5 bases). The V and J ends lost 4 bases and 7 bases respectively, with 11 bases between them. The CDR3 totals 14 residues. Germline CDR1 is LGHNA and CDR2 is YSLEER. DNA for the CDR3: TGCGCCAGCAGCCCGGACATTAGGAATTCACCCCTCCACTTT. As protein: CASSPDIRNSPLHF.

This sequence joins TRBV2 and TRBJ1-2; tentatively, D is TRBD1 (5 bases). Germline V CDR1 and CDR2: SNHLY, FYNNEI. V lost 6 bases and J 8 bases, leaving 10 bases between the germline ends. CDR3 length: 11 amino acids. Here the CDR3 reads CASSPGGGYTF. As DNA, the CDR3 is TGTGCCAGCAGCCCCGGGGGGGGCTACACCTTC.

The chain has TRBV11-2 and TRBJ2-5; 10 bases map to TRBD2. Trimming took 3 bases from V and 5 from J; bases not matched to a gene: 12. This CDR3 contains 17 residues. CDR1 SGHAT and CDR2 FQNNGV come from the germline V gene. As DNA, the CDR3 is TGTGCCAGCAGCTTGGGTACAGCGGGGGGGTCAGAGGAGACCCAGTACTTC. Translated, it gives CASSLGTAGGSEETQYF.

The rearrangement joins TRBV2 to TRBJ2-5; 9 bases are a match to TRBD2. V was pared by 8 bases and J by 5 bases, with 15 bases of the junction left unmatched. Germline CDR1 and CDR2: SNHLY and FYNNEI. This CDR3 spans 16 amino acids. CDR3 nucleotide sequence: TGTGCCAGCTGGTTCGGGCGGGGGGGCTGGAGGGAGACCCAGTACTTC. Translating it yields CASWFGRGGWRETQYF.

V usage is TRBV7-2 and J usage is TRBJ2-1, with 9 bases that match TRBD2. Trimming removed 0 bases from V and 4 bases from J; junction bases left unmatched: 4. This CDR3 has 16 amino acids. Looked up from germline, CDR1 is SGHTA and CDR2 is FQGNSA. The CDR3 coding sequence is TGTGCCAGCAGCTTAGCGCTAGCGGGGTCATACAATGAGCAGTTCTTC. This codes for CASSLALAGSYNEQFF.

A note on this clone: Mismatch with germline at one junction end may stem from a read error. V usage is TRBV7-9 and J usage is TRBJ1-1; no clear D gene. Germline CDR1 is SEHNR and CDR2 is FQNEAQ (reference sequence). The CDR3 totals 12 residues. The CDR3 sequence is CSSSYAGLEAFF. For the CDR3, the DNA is TGTTCCAGCAGCTATGCGGGCCTTGAAGCTTTCTTT. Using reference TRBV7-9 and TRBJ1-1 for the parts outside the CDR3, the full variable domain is DTGVSQNPRHKITKRGQNVTFRCDPISEHNRLYWYRQTLGQGPEFLTYFQNEAQLEKSRLLSDRFSAERPKGSFSTLEIQRTEQGDSAMYLCSSSYAGLEAFFGQGTRLTVV.

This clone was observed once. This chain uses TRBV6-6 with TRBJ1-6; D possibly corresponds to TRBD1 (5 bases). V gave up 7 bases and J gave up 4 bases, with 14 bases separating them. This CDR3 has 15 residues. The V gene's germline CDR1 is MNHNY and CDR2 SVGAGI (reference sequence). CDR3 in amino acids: CASTDQGSYNSPLHF. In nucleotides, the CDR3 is TGTGCCAGCACCGACCAGGGTTCTTATAATTCACCCCTCCACTTT.

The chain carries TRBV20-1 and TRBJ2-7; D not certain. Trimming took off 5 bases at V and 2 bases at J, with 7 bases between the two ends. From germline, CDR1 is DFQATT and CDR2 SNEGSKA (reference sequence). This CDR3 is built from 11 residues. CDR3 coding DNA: TGCAGTGCTGCTGACACCTACGAGCAGTACTTC. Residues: CSAADTYEQYF.

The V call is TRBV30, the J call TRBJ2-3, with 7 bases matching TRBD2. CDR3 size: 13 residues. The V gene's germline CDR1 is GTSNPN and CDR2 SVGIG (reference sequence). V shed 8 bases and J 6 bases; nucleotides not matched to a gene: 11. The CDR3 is CARAGSGYDTQYF. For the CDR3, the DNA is TGTGCCCGAGCGGGGTCAGGGTACGATACGCAGTATTTT.

The CDR3 nucleotides are TGTGCCAGCAGCTTAAATGCAGGGAAGAACACCGGGGAGCTGTTTTTT. It codes for CASSLNAGKNTGELFF. V and J are TRBV7-6 and TRBJ2-2; a possible D gene is TRBD1 (5 bases). The germline gives CDR1 SGHVS, CDR2 FNYEAQ. The CDR3 runs to 16 residues. V was shortened by 2 bases and J by 1 base, with 11 bases between the two germline ends.

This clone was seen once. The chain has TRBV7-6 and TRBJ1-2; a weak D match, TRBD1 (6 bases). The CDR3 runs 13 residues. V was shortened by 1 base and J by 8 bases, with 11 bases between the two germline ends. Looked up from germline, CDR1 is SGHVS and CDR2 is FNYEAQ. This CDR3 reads CASSLGQGKGYTF. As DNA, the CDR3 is TGTGCCAGCAGCTTAGGCCAGGGGAAGGGCTACACCTTC.

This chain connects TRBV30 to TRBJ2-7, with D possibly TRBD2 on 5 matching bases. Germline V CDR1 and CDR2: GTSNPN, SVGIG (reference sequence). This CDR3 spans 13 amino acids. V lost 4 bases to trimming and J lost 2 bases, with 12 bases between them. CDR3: CAWNREPTYEQYF. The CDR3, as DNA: TGTGCCTGGAACCGGGAACCCACCTACGAGCAGTACTTC.

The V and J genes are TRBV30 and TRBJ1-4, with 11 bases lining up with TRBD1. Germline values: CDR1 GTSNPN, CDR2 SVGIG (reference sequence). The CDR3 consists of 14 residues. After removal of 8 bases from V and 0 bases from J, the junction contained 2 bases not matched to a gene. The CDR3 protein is CAGGQGATNEKLFF. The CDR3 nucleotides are TGTGCCGGGGGACAGGGGGCAACTAATGAAAAACTGTTTTTT.

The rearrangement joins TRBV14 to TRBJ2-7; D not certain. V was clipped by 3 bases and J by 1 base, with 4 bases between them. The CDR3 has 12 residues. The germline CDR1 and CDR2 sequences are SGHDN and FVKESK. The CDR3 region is CASSQSSYEQYF. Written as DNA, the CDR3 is TGTGCCAGCAGCCAGTCGTCCTACGAGCAGTACTTC.

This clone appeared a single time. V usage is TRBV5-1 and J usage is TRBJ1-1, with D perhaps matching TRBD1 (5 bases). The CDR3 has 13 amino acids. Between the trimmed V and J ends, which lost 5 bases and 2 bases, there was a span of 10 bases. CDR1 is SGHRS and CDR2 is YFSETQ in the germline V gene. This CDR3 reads CASRDNLNTEAFF. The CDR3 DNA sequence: TGCGCCAGCAGGGACAACCTCAACACTGAAGCTTTCTTT.

CDR3 DNA: TGTGCCAGCAGCTCTCTCTTAGCGGGGAGGGCAGATACGCAGTATTTT. As protein: CASSSLLAGRADTQYF. V is TRBV7-9 and J is TRBJ2-3; 8 bases map to TRBD2. Losses at the gene ends were 4 bases for V and 4 bases for J; bases not matched to a gene: 10. Germline V lookup: CDR1 SEHNR, CDR2 FQNEAQ (reference sequence). The CDR3 sequence is 16 residues long.

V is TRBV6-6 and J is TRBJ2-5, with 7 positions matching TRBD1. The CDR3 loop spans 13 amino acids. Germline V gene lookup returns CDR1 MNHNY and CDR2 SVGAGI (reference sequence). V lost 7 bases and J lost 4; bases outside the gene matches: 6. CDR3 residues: CASTRTGVETQYF. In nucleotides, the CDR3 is TGTGCCAGCACACGAACAGGGGTAGAGACCCAGTACTTC.